This entry lists 32 T cell receptor beta chains sequenced from one sample in a study of beta chain features in type 1 diabetes. TCRB transcripts that were expressed got sequenced, as all of the isolated RNA had been reverse transcribed. TCRdb's table, derived via immunoSEQ multiplex PCR, lists solely in-frame clones and lacks some. The sample has 150,000 to 180,000 clones, around 8% seen once. The sample comprised central memory CD4+ T cells from blood. Receptors were obtained from a man between 18 and 29 years old in good health.

The V and J genes are TRBV6-1 and TRBJ2-6, with D tentatively TRBD1 (5 bases). V was pared by 4 bases and J by 0 bases, with 7 bases between. Germline assignment: CDR1 MNHNS and CDR2 SASEGT. This CDR3 has 15 amino acids. The CDR3 sequence: CASSAGHSGANVLTF. The CDR3 nucleotides are TGTGCCAGCAGTGCAGGGCACTCTGGGGCCAACGTCCTGACTTTC.

The table lists this clone with a few counts. V is TRBV30 and J is TRBJ2-1; 7 positions match TRBD2. CDR1 and CDR2 from the germline V gene are GTSNPN and SVGIG (reference sequence). The CDR3 extends over 13 amino acids. The trim removed 5 bases at V and 6 bases at J, leaving 7 bases unmatched. This chain's CDR3 is CAWGRLAANEQFF. The CDR3 nucleotides are TGTGCCTGGGGGAGGCTAGCGGCCAATGAGCAGTTCTTC. The full variable domain, rest sourced from reference TRBV30 and TRBJ2-1, is SQTIHQWPATLVQPVGSPLSLECTVEGTSNPNLYWYRQAAGRGLQLLFYSVGIGQISSEVPQNLSASRPQDRQFILSSKKLLLSDSGFYLCAWGRLAANEQFFGPGTRLTVL.

The genes are TRBV5-1 and TRBJ2-5, with 9 nucleotides matching TRBD1. V was pared by 4 bases and J by 4 bases, with 2 bases of the junction left unmatched. Germline V CDR1 and CDR2: SGHRS, YFSETQ. The CDR3 has 13 amino acids. The DNA for the CDR3 is TGCGCCAGCAGCAGGGGACAGGGAGAGACCCAGTACTTC. It specifies CASSRGQGETQYF.

V is TRBV29-1 and J is TRBJ2-5; TRBD1 might be the D (5 bases). The DNA end is more similar to TRBJ2-7, so the J call may be wrong. The CDR3 contains 13 residues. Germline values: CDR1 SQVTM, CDR2 ANQGSEA. The CDR3 coding sequence is TGCAGCGGGACGACGACAGCCCCCTACGAGCAGTACTTC. It encodes CSGTTTAPYEQYF.

The chain links TRBV5-4 to TRBJ2-7; 10 bases are a match to TRBD1. The CDR3 covers 16 residues. CDR1 and CDR2 (germline): SGHNT, YYREEE (reference sequence). V shed 1 base, J shed 6 bases, and the junction held 10 bases outside the gene matches. As DNA, the CDR3 is TGTGCCAGCAGCTTGTCCGCGGGACAGGGGATCGGCGAGCAGTACTTC. As protein: CASSLSAGQGIGEQYF.

This clone was seen a handful of times. V and J are TRBV29-1 and TRBJ2-3; 11 bases fit TRBD2. This CDR3 is 14 amino acids long. V lost 8 bases and J lost 3; bases outside the gene matches: 7. Germline loops: CDR1 SQVTM, CDR2 ANQGSEA. The CDR3 DNA reads TGCAGCCCCATGGTAGCGGGAGGGACAGATACGCAGTATTTT. This gives the protein CSPMVAGGTDTQYF.

This clone has at least ten counts. At one end, the junction sequence differs from germline, possibly due to a read error. The chain joins TRBV7-7 to TRBJ2-2, with D hard to call. Per the germline V gene, CDR1 is SSHAT and CDR2 is FNYEAQ (reference sequence). The CDR3 contains 13 residues. The CDR3 DNA reads TGTGCTAGCAGCTTCGAAGCTGGCGGGGAGCTGTTTTTT. Protein: CASSFEAGGELFF.

This clone was picked up a small number of times. The chain uses TRBV4-2 and TRBJ2-3; D may be TRBD2 (6 bases). The CDR3 contains 12 residues. CDR1 LGHNA and CDR2 YNFKEQ come from the germline V gene. The V gene lost 5 bases and the J gene lost 7 bases, with 10 bases spanning the gap. The CDR3 bases are TGTGCCAGCAGCTTCGGGAGAAATACGCAGTATTTT. Encoded protein: CASSFGRNTQYF.

This clone was observed a handful of times. The V call is TRBV6-1, the J call TRBJ2-3, with D possibly matching TRBD2 (5 bases). V was clipped by 7 bases and J by 4 bases, with 15 bases between them. Germline V lookup: CDR1 MNHNS, CDR2 SASEGT. The CDR3 contains 14 residues. Here the CDR3 reads CASTFGVLADTQYF. The CDR3, as DNA: TGTGCCAGCACCTTCGGGGTTTTGGCAGATACGCAGTATTTT.

DNA for the CDR3: TGTGCCAGCAGCTTAAGACTAGCCCAAGAGACCCAGTACTTC. This codes for CASSLRLAQETQYF. The chain joins TRBV7-2 to TRBJ2-5; 7 bases align to TRBD2. The CDR3 runs to 14 residues. The V and J ends lost 2 bases and 1 base, in that order; junction bases with no gene match: 1. From germline, CDR1 is SGHTA and CDR2 FQGNSA.

This clone was recorded at least ten times. The chain combines TRBV19 with TRBJ1-5; TRBD1 agrees at 9 bases. Germline CDR1 and CDR2: LNHDA and SQIVND (reference sequence). The ends lost 5 bases at V and 5 bases at J; junction bases unmatched: 7. The CDR3 spans 15 residues. The CDR3 protein is CASSVPRTGDQPQHF. The CDR3 DNA follows: TGTGCCAGTAGTGTCCCCCGGACAGGGGATCAGCCCCAGCATTTT.

This clone was seen a handful of times. The genes are TRBV28 and TRBJ2-7; D is possibly TRBD1 (6 bases). The CDR3 runs to 14 residues. V gave up 6 bases and J gave up 4 bases, with 16 bases separating them. The germline gives CDR1 MDHEN, CDR2 SYDVKM. The CDR3 DNA is TGTGCCAGCAGGGGCCGGGACACTAATTACGAGCAGTACTTC. This codes for CASRGRDTNYEQYF. Complete variable domain (other parts from reference TRBV28 and TRBJ2-7): DVKVTQSSRYLVKRTGEKVFLECVQDMDHENMFWYRQDPGLGLRLIYFSYDVKMKEKGDIPEGYSVSREKKERFSLILESASTNQTSMYLCASRGRDTNYEQYFGPGTRLTVT.

This clone was picked up many times. The rearrangement joins TRBV7-3 to TRBJ2-1; 9 bases map to TRBD1. The CDR3 covers 15 residues. Trimming took 5 bases from V and 7 from J; bases not matched to a gene: 9. Germline CDR1 and CDR2: SGHTA and FQGTGA. CDR3 bases: TGTGCCAGCAGCCGAGACGACAGGGGGGGGAATGAGCAGTTCTTC. This translates into CASSRDDRGGNEQFF.

This chain links TRBV7-7 with TRBJ2-7; 9 nucleotides align to TRBD1. With 3 bases clipped from V and 7 bases from J, the junction kept 4 bases outside the gene matches. There are 13 residues in the CDR3. Germline V CDR1 and CDR2: SSHAT, FNYEAQ (reference sequence). The CDR3 is CASSLDRGEEQYF. The CDR3 DNA is TGTGCCAGCAGCTTGGACAGGGGTGAAGAGCAGTACTTC.

The chain recombines TRBV4-1 with TRBJ1-5; TRBD1 aligns across 7 bases. Trimming at V came to 4 bases and at J to 5 bases, leaving 2 bases not matched to a gene. This CDR3 has 13 residues. Germline V gene sequence: CDR1 MGHRA, CDR2 YSYEKL. The CDR3 protein is CASSLQGHQPQHF. CDR3 sequence (DNA): TGCGCCAGCAGCCTACAGGGGCATCAGCCCCAGCATTTT.

This clone was detected only a few times. The chain combines TRBV6-6 with TRBJ2-7; 11 bases are shared with TRBD1. Unmatched junction bases numbered 9, after V lost 5 bases and J lost 3 bases. The germline V gene has CDR1 MNHNY and CDR2 SVGAGI (reference sequence). The CDR3 length is 16 residues. CDR3 sequence (DNA): TGTGCCAGCAGTCCCCTAGGGGGGACAGGGGGCTACGAGCAGTACTTC. Protein sequence: CASSPLGGTGGYEQYF.

The DNA for the CDR3 is TGCGCCAGCAGCTCGCCCCCCGAGAGGGATGGCTACACCTTC. Encoded protein: CASSSPPERDGYTF. The chain combines TRBV5-1 with TRBJ1-2, with D unresolved. V was shortened by 3 bases and J by 6 bases, with 15 bases between the two germline ends. The CDR3 has 14 residues. Germline V lookup: CDR1 SGHRS, CDR2 YFSETQ.

The chain employs TRBV7-3 and TRBJ2-1; the match to TRBD2 covers 11 bases. This CDR3 comprises 15 residues. J lost 9 bases, V lost 5 bases, and 9 bases had no gene match. Per germline, CDR1 SGHTA and CDR2 FQGTGA. The CDR3 reads CASSATSGSLGEQFF. The CDR3 bases are TGTGCCAGCAGCGCAACTAGCGGGAGCCTGGGTGAGCAGTTCTTC.

This clone was detected only a few times. This sequence joins TRBV7-2 and TRBJ2-7; D unresolved. The V end lost 4 bases, the J end lost 7 bases, and 11 bases lay between the germline ends. This CDR3 comprises 12 residues. Per germline, CDR1 SGHTA and CDR2 FQGNSA. CDR3 nucleotides: TGTGCCAGCAGCTCTCCCCCTATGGAGCAGTACTTC. Its protein is CASSSPPMEQYF.

The gene calls are TRBV28 and TRBJ1-2, with TRBD1 matching 8 bases. Germline CDR1 reads MDHEN; CDR2 reads SYDVKM. With V trimmed by 7 bases and J by 6 bases, 19 bases remained unmatched. CDR3 length equals 17 residues. The CDR3 DNA sequence: TGTGCCAGCACCTACCCCGTCCAGGGGGCGGGCGAAAATGGCTACACCTTC. It yields the protein CASTYPVQGAGENGYTF.

This clone was recorded at least ten times. The chain recombines TRBV16 with TRBJ2-7; D possibly corresponds to TRBD1 (7 bases). Per germline, CDR1 KGHSY and CDR2 FQNENV. CDR3 length: 16 residues. Trimming removed 2 bases from V and 4 bases from J, with 18 bases in between. CDR3 loop: CASSQQGGLLSYEQYF. CDR3 bases: TGTGCCAGCAGCCAACAGGGGGGATTACTCTCGTACGAGCAGTACTTC.

There are a few counts of this clone. The chain joins TRBV5-5 to TRBJ2-3; a possible D gene is TRBD2 (5 bases). Germline assignment: CDR1 SGHKS and CDR2 YYEKEE (reference sequence). The V end lost 5 bases, the J end lost 6 bases, and 16 bases lay between the germline ends. The CDR3 extends over 14 amino acids. In DNA form, the CDR3 reads TGTGCCAGCAGTTTCCGGGGTACGAAGGATACGCAGTATTTT. Translated: CASSFRGTKDTQYF.

This clone was observed at least ten times. The chain links TRBV30 to TRBJ2-7; 8 bases line up with TRBD1. The CDR3 covers 13 residues. Trimming took 3 bases from V and 8 from J; bases not matched to a gene: 9. Germline V gene lookup returns CDR1 GTSNPN and CDR2 SVGIG (reference sequence). For the CDR3, the DNA is TGTGCCTGGAGGCGGGACAGGTCGTGGCAGCAGTACTTC. Translated: CAWRRDRSWQQYF.

The chain links TRBV12-5 to TRBJ1-1, with 9 positions matching TRBD1. From germline, CDR1 is LGHNT and CDR2 FRNRAP. There are 15 residues in the CDR3. The J segment lost 4 bases and the V segment lost 2 bases, leaving 5 bases of the junction unmatched. DNA of the CDR3: TGTGCTAGTGGTTTGTCACAGGGGGCGATCACTGAAGCTTTCTTT. Translating gives CASGLSQGAITEAFF.

There are many counts of this clone. This chain uses TRBV5-4 with TRBJ2-2; D may be TRBD1 (6 bases). V lost 2 bases and J 0 bases, leaving 14 bases between the germline ends. The CDR3 loop spans 17 amino acids. CDR1 is SGHNT, CDR2 YYREEE, per germline (reference sequence). In DNA, the CDR3 is TGTGCCAGCAGCTTTCCCGGGACACCATCGAACACCGGGGAGCTGTTTTTT. Protein product: CASSFPGTPSNTGELFF.

The chain couples TRBV19 to TRBJ2-2; 12 bases fit TRBD1. Trimming at V came to 5 bases and at J to 7 bases, leaving 5 bases not matched to a gene. The CDR3 is 15 amino acids. Germline V gives CDR1 LNHDA, CDR2 SQIVND (reference sequence). The CDR3 region is CASSSGTGGSGELFF. The CDR3 bases are TGTGCCAGTAGTTCAGGGACAGGGGGCAGCGGGGAGCTGTTTTTT.

This clone was counted a few times. The sample holds other DNA sequences that translate to the same CDR3. The gene calls are TRBV18 and TRBJ1-1; tentative D call: TRBD1 (5 bases). Germline V CDR1 and CDR2: KGHSH, LQKENI. CDR3 length: 13 amino acids. Trimming stripped 6 bases from V and 1 base from J, with 9 bases between. The chain's CDR3 is CASSPGQNTEAFF. CDR3 in DNA: TGTGCCAGCTCCCCTGGACAGAACACTGAAGCTTTCTTT.

This clone was seen only a few times. The rearrangement links TRBV2 to TRBJ1-2; D may be TRBD1 (6 bases). The CDR3 totals 13 residues. The V end lost 4 bases, the J end lost 8 bases, and 14 bases lay between the germline ends. Germline lookup yields CDR1 SNHLY and CDR2 FYNNEI. The CDR3 nucleotides read TGTGCCAGCAGTGTATACTGGCAGGGGGGCTACACCTTC. Translation gives CASSVYWQGGYTF.

This clone was seen a handful of times. This chain uses TRBV30 with TRBJ1-2; D gene unclear. V lost 3 bases to trimming and J lost 6 bases, with 5 bases between them. Germline-derived CDR1 and CDR2 are GTSNPN and SVGIG (reference sequence). This CDR3 is built from 10 residues. The DNA of the CDR3 is TGTGCCTGGAGGCGGGATGGCTACACCTTC. Encoded protein: CAWRRDGYTF.

The rearrangement joins TRBV7-2 to TRBJ2-7, with D tentatively TRBD2 (6 bases). The length of the CDR3 is 14 residues. Deletions cut 3 bases from V and 7 bases from J, with 16 bases between. CDR1 is SGHTA, CDR2 FQGNSA, per germline. Here the CDR3 reads CASSFDLGAGEQYF. For the CDR3, the DNA is TGTGCCAGCAGCTTCGATCTTGGGGCGGGAGAGCAGTACTTC. The full variable domain, completed using reference TRBV7-2 and TRBJ2-7, is GAGVSQSPSNKVTEKGKDVELRCDPISGHTALYWYRQSLGQGLEFLIYFQGNSAPDKSGLPSDRFSAERTGGSVSTLTIQRTQQEDSAVYLCASSFDLGAGEQYFGPGTRLTVT.

This clone turned up a few times. The V gene is TRBV7-8, the J gene TRBJ1-5; TRBD1 aligns across 8 bases. Germline V gene sequence: CDR1 SGHVS, CDR2 FQNEAQ. Unmatched junction bases numbered 10, after V lost 6 bases and J lost 6 bases. This CDR3 has 15 residues. CDR3 protein: CASSHNTDRGQPQHF. In DNA form, the CDR3 reads TGTGCCAGCAGTCATAACACAGACAGGGGTCAGCCCCAGCATTTT.

The J gene is TRBJ2-7, the V gene TRBV29-1; 7 bases match TRBD1. CDR1 SQVTM and CDR2 ANQGSEA come from the germline V gene. The J segment lost 6 bases and the V segment lost 4 bases, leaving 6 bases of the junction unmatched. The CDR3 is 12 amino acids. The CDR3 coding sequence is TGCAGCGTTGTAGACAGGGCCTCCGAGCAGTACTTC. Its protein product is CSVVDRASEQYF.